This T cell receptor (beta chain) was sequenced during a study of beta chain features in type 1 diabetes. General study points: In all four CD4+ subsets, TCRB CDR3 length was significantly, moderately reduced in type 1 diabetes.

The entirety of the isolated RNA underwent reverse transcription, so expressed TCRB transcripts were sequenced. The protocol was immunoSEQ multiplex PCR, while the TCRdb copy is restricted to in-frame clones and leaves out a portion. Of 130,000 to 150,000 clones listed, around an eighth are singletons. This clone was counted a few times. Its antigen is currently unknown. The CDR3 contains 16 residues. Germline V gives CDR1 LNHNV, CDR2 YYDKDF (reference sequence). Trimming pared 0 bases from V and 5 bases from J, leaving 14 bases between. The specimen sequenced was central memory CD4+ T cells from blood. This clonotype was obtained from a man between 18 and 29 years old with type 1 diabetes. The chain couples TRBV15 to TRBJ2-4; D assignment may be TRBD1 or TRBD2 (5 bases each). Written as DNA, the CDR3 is TGTGCCACCAGCAGAGATGGTCAGGGACGTCAAAACATTCAGTACTTC. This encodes CATSRDGQGRQNIQYF.